Sequencing of this T cell receptor (beta chain) was carried out in a study of blood T cell repertoires in COVID-19. TCRdb's copy holds only in-frame clones and misses some; the assay was immunoSEQ multiplex PCR. The data show about 270,000 clones, about 87% seen once. J gave up 3 bases and V 5 bases, and 6 bases lay outside the gene matches. Germline CDR1 KGHSH, CDR2 LQKENI. This CDR3 comprises 14 residues. The chain is built from TRBV18 and TRBJ1-1, with 7 bases aligning to TRBD1. This sequence was found in a woman between 45 and 65 years old who had recovered from COVID-19. Sequenced sample: PBMCs or T cells enriched from blood (not recorded which). In nucleotides, the CDR3 is TGTGCCAGCTCAGAAGGAGGGGGCCACACTGAAGCTTTCTTT. This translates into CASSEGGGHTEAFF.